This T cell receptor beta chain was found in a study of blood T cells in healthy people across ages (dated by TCRdb to the mid-2010s). At the level of the whole study: Template switching captured roughly one uniquely barcoded TCR beta cDNA molecule per two T cells in model experiments. To avoid experimental bias, donors of different ages were spread randomly across the sequencing lanes. To track age-related changes in TCR beta repertoire diversity, the study relied on deep sequencing normalized with unique cDNA molecular identifiers. For two donors (one aged 18 to 29 and one aged 80 or older), the study analyzed two additional independent replicas of 1 million unique cDNA reads from the same blood draw. The donors were divided into four age groups: young (average around 17 years), middle-aged (roughly 40), aged (62) and long-lived (roughly 82).

This clonotype was picked up many times. The target of this receptor is not known. Base qualities are not recorded, but no much larger clone differs from it by a single base. Summary of the overall study and its limitations: There was a strong correlation between observed TCR beta diversity and the percentage of naive T cells measured by flow cytometry. Compared with the aged group, the long-lived group had more naive CD4+ T cells, fewer expanded clones and increased TCR diversity, suggesting age selection. As age increased, observed TCR beta diversity per million T cells dropped in a roughly linear way, and a significant reduction was already evident by age about 40. Bulk unsorted PBMC profiling prevented conclusive comparison of naive and antigen-experienced compartments. Because donor CMV infection status was unknown, age-related changes in expanded clonotypes were potentially confounded. Total diversity estimates from one million sequenced T cells were considered lower bounds and underestimates.

Library preparation used 5' RACE. Instrument on record: Illumina HiSeq 2500. A second PCR of about 6 to 11 cycles was performed with a sample-barcoded 5' primer and a J-beta primer mix. A unique molecular identifier was introduced onto each TCR beta cDNA molecule by a template-switch 5' adaptor carrying 12 random nucleotides. At least 3 million CDR3-containing paired-end reads were obtained from each sample. All of the RNA was converted into first-strand cDNA using the Mint cDNA synthesis kit, with a TRBC-specific oligonucleotide serving as the primer. After uracil-DNA glycosylase treatment, a first 18-cycle PCR used universal primers M1SS and BC2_uni_R on all cDNA. Concerning the study's data processing: Normalization of each sample was performed by random selection of 1 million high-quality reads, each carrying a distinct molecular identifier. Reads sharing molecular identifiers were discarded rather than binned into consensus sequences. MiTCR, run with a Q25 quality threshold and the strictest error-elimination algorithm, handled CDR3 identification, clonotype clustering and error correction. A nonparametric unseen species model using Euler transformation provided a lower-bound estimate of total TCR beta diversity. The public reads were reanalyzed by TCRdb: fastp trimming at Q25, MiXCR alignment, in-frame beta chains only. Rows are unified per CDR3 protein, each entry keeping the most common DNA and genes. These V and J calls originate from TCRdb's pipeline instead of the authors' own analysis. Across this sample there are some 1.7 million distinct CDR3 sequences, with approximately 30% seen only once. The ten largest clonotypes hold 7.7% of the sample.

The junction carries 12 bases between V and J, which are trimmed by 5 bases and 9 bases respectively. The CDR3 sequence holds 12 residues, the cysteine and phenylalanine included. The CDR3 DNA has 36 bases and is translated from base 1. As encoded in the germline V gene, CDR1 is SGHRS while CDR2 is YFSETQ. Systemically healthy Caucasian individuals from Russia, some 40 in total and aged about 6 to 95 years, were included as donors. Approximately 9.3 milliliters of peripheral blood were drawn from each donor into EDTA-treated Vacutainer tubes. Ficoll-Paque density-gradient centrifugation was used to isolate PBMCs, with at least 6.5 million per sample. Trizol reagent was used to extract total RNA from the PBMCs, yielding at least 5.5 micrograms per sample. The percentages of naive CD45RAhigh/CD27high T cells were determined by flow cytometry on a PBMC aliquot from every donor.

This TCR was recovered from a woman aged 25-40 years in good health. The chain joins TRBV5-1 to TRBJ2-1; the best D guess is TRBD2, with 6 bases matching. The sample consisted of blood. The nucleotide sequence is TGCGCCAGCAGGTCTAGCGTCGGTGAGCAGTTCTTC. Translated, it reads CASRSSVGEQFF.